This T cell receptor beta chain comes out of a study of molecular identifiers for immune sequencing clone quantification. General observations from the study: Whereas clones above 20 RNA copies held under 1% of naive-cell molecules, they held over 98% of effector molecules.

The germline gives CDR1 LGHNA, CDR2 YSLEER. Trimming left V 0 bases short and J 5 bases short, with 11 bases between. The CDR3 consists of 14 residues. This clonotype appeared many times. The antigen remains unidentified. TCRdb reanalysed the PCR reads using MiXCR and keeps one entry per CDR3 protein. Among more than 450,000 distinct CDR3 sequences listed, about 26% were seen once. V and J are TRBV4-3 and TRBJ2-7; D perhaps matches TRBD2 (5 bases). The sample comprised naive CD8+ T cells from blood, with Jurkat cell RNA spiked in. As to subset: FACS-sorted CD8+CD4-CCR7+CD45RA+ naive T cells. The TCR originated in a human donor in good health. Some libraries in this study had Jurkat cell RNA spiked in. CDR3 loop: CASSQDRLYDEQYF. The CDR3 coding sequence is TGCGCCAGCAGCCAAGATCGACTATATGACGAGCAGTACTTC.